The rows below give T cell receptor beta chains drawn from one sample of a study of blood T cell repertoires in COVID-19. Here immunoSEQ multiplex PCR was the method, and the copy in TCRdb shows in-frame clones only, minus some. The sample shows tens of thousands of clones, approximately 87% of them seen only once. The sample consisted of peripheral blood. Source of these receptors: a man aged 50-59 years with active COVID-19. CDR3s include the opening cysteine and the closing phenylalanine or tryptophan. D genes are given only for firm matches. Clone sizes are given selectively: once, few, many, or a class where the clone is expanded.

CDR3	DNA	J	V	D	size
CASSINSYEQYF	TGTGCCAGCAGCATAAATTCCTACGAGCAGTACTTC	TRBJ2-7	TRBV7-9	-	-
CATSPGQGTYEQYF	TGTGCCACCTCCCCGGGACAGGGTACCTACGAGCAGTACTTC	TRBJ2-7	TRBV6-5	TRBD1	-
CASSYGAGMAEQFF	TGTGCCAGCAGTTACGGCGCGGGGATGGCTGAGCAGTTCTTC	TRBJ2-1	TRBV6-6	-	-
CASSAAVPGELFF	TGTGCCAGCAGCGCAGCGGTCCCCGGGGAGCTGTTTTTT	TRBJ2-2	TRBV9	-	-
CAWSVRDQPQHF	TGTGCCTGGAGTGTACGGGATCAGCCCCAGCATTTT	TRBJ1-5	TRBV30	-	-
CASSFRDRYNEQFF	TGTGCCAGCAGTTTCCGGGACAGGTACAATGAGCAGTTCTTC	TRBJ2-1	TRBV6-5	TRBD1	-
CASSLEVGTSGFF	TGTGCCAGCAGCTTAGAAGTTGGGACTAGCGGGTTTTTT	TRBJ2-3	TRBV7-9	TRBD2	once
CASSHRSISGNTIYF	TGTGCCAGCAGCCATCGTTCTATCTCTGGAAACACCATATATTTT	TRBJ1-3	TRBV3-1/TRBV3-2	-	once
CASSSTSGGAFGEQYF	TGTGCCAGCAGCTCCACTAGCGGGGGGGCGTTCGGCGAGCAGTACTTC	TRBJ2-7	TRBV7-9	TRBD2	-
CASSQGQLYQPQHF	TGTGCCAGCTCACAGGGACAGCTTTATCAGCCCCAGCATTTT	TRBJ1-5	TRBV18	TRBD1	-